The TCR beta chain under discussion was sequenced for a study of blood T cells in healthy people across ages (dated by TCRdb to the mid-2010s). The study in broad terms: Template switching captured roughly one uniquely barcoded TCR beta cDNA molecule per two T cells in model experiments. To track age-related changes in TCR beta repertoire diversity, the study relied on deep sequencing normalized with unique cDNA molecular identifiers. The donors were divided into four age groups: young (average approximately 17 years), middle-aged (approximately 39), aged (approximately 59) and long-lived (roughly 82). To avoid experimental bias, donors of different ages were spread randomly across the sequencing lanes. Using the same blood draw, the study looked at two additional independent replicas of 1 million unique cDNA reads for two donors, one aged 18 to 30 and the other aged 80 or older.

This clonotype has only a few counts. Its antigen specificity is not known. Per-base quality was not reported, and no clone a single base away is much larger than it. Donors were a few dozen systemically healthy Caucasian individuals from Russia aged roughly 6 to 95 years. Each donor gave ten milliliters of peripheral blood, collected into EDTA-treated Vacutainer tubes. Ficoll-Paque density-gradient centrifugation was used to isolate PBMCs, with at least 7 million obtained per sample. Trizol reagent was used to extract total RNA from the PBMCs, yielding at least 6 micrograms per sample. For every donor, an aliquot of PBMCs went through flow cytometry to measure the percentages of naive CD45RAhigh/CD27high T cells. Study-wide conclusions, independent of this receptor: Observed TCR beta diversity correlated strongly with the percentage of naive T cells measured by flow cytometry. As age increased, observed TCR beta diversity per million T cells dropped in a roughly linear way, and a significant reduction was already evident by age roughly 40. The CMV infection status of donors was not known, potentially confounding age-related changes in expanded clonotypes. Compared with the aged group, the long-lived group had more naive CD4+ T cells, fewer expanded clones and increased TCR diversity, suggesting age selection. Since profiling was done on bulk unsorted PBMCs, naive and antigen-experienced compartments could not be conclusively compared. Estimates of total diversity from one million sequenced T cells were regarded as lower bounds and underestimates.

The V end loses 0 bases and the J end loses 6 bases, and a stretch of 12 bases separates them. The CDR3 runs 14 amino acids, cysteine and phenylalanine included. Only the CDR3 part of the read is kept: 42 bases, read in frame from the first base. CDR1 and CDR2 (LGHDT, YNNKEL) derive from the germline V gene (reference sequence). Library preparation employed 5' RACE. Instrument on record: Illumina HiSeq 2500. A second about 7 to 11 cycle PCR used a sample-barcoded 5' primer and a J-beta primer mix. Each TCR beta cDNA molecule received a unique molecular identifier from a template-switch 5' adaptor carrying 12 random nucleotides. Each sample yielded at least 2.5 million CDR3-containing paired-end reads. The Mint cDNA synthesis kit, primed by a TRBC-specific oligonucleotide, was used to synthesize first-strand cDNA from all RNA. Following uracil-DNA glycosylase treatment, all cDNA underwent a first 18-cycle PCR with the universal primers M1SS and BC2_uni_R. Turning to the authors' computational methods: For normalization, 1 million high-quality reads were randomly selected from each sample, with every read carrying a distinct molecular identifier. Reads sharing molecular identifiers were discarded rather than binned into consensus sequences. CDR3 identification, clonotype clustering and error correction used MiTCR with a Q25 quality threshold and the strictest error-elimination algorithm. A nonparametric unseen species model with Euler transformation was used to estimate lower-bound total TCR beta diversity. The public reads were reanalyzed by TCRdb: fastp trimming at Q25, MiXCR alignment, in-frame beta chains only. CDR3 protein duplicates are merged, each entry listing the most common genes and DNA. V and J calls and clone size were set by TCRdb, not the authors. In this sample the table shows 1.5 million to 2 million distinct CDR3 sequences, about 35% of which occur a single time. The top ten clones comprise 11% of the sample.

Recombination linked TRBV3-1 to TRBJ2-7, with the D gene not clear enough to name. The receptor was isolated from a woman aged 25 to 45 in good health. Sequencing was carried out using blood. At the DNA level, the sequence is TGTGCCAGCAGCCAAGAACCTTCGGCTCGCGAGCAGTACTTC. The resulting protein is CASSQEPSAREQYF.